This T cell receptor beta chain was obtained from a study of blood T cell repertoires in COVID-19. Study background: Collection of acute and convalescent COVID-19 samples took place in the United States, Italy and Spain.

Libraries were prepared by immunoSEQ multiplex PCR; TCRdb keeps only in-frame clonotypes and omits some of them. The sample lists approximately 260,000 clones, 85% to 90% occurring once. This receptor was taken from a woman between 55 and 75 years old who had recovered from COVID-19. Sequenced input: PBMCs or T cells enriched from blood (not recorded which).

DNA for the CDR3: TGTGCCAGCCCCCGGGTGAGGGCGGGACAGGGAAACACTGAAGCTTTCTTT. Protein product: CASPRVRAGQGNTEAFF. V gene TRBV28 combines with J gene TRBJ1-1; 9 bases are a match to TRBD1. The CDR3 runs 17 residues. J was trimmed by 2 bases and V by 8 bases; bases with no gene match: 15. In germline, CDR1 is MDHEN, CDR2 SYDVKM. The whole variable domain, remainder taken from reference TRBV28 and TRBJ1-1, is DVKVTQSSRYLVKRTGEKVFLECVQDMDHENMFWYRQDPGLGLRLIYFSYDVKMKEKGDIPEGYSVSREKKERFSLILESASTNQTSMYLCASPRVRAGQGNTEAFFGQGTRLTVV.